The T cell receptor (beta chain) under discussion was sequenced for a study of vaccination and CD4 T cells after COVID-19. On the study more broadly: Spike peptides, overlapping and drawn from SARS-CoV-2, HCoV-NL63, HCoV-OC43 and HCoV-229E, were used to stimulate cells. No peptide, an HIV-1 Nef pool, or a CEFX pool was what each control culture received. Overall study findings and caveats: The median SARS-CoV-2-reactive clonotype number increased from around 21 to 38, without statistical significance.

V shed 9 bases and J shed 5 bases, with 15 bases lying between them. There are 13 residues in the CDR3. Germline CDR1 is WNHNN and CDR2 is SYGVQD (reference sequence). The sample holds a few counts of this clonotype. What it binds is unknown. Treatment meaning: approximately 9-day PBMC culture with coronavirus spike peptide pools or control peptides (ViraFEST assay). An Oncomine TCR Beta short-read assay was used to sequence the DNA from cultured CD4+ T cells. TCRdb passed the PCR reads through MiXCR, listing each CDR3 protein once. The sample records some 18,000 distinct CDR3 sequences, 29% being singletons.

This clonotype was sampled from a human donor with COVID-19. The chain links TRBV10-1 to TRBJ2-3; a possible D gene is TRBD2 (7 bases). Sequences were obtained from cultured CD4+ T cells from blood. Here the CDR3 reads CAREGGEVDTQYF. Here the CDR3 DNA reads TGCGCCAGGGAGGGGGGGGAGGTAGATACGCAGTATTTT.